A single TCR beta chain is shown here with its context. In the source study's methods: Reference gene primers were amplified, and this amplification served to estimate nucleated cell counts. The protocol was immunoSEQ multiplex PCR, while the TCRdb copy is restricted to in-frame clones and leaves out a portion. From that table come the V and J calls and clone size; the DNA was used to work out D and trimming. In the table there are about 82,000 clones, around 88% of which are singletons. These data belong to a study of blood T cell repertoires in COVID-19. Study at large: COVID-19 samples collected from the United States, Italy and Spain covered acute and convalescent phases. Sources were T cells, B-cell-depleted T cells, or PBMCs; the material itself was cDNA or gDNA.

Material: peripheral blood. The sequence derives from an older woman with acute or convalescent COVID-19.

The CDR3 region has the DNA TGTGCCAGCAGTTCTACAGGGTCCCCGGACCCTGAAGCTTTCTTT. This translates into CASSSTGSPDPEAFF. The genes are TRBV6-7 and TRBJ1-1; D perhaps matches TRBD1 (6 bases). TRBV6-7 is classed as an ORF, of uncertain function. V was cut by 4 bases and J by 6 bases, with 18 bases left in between. This CDR3 region has 15 residues.